The clone carrying this T cell receptor (beta chain) was seen at least ten times. The germline gene is not matched at one end of the junction; a read error may be the cause. Each patient came to thyroid surgery without any prior treatment (of any kind). This specimen comes from a study of metastatic and nonmetastatic thyroid tumors. CDR3 length equals 20 residues. The germline V gene has CDR1 MNHEY and CDR2 SMNVEV (reference sequence). TCRdb re-called the PCR reads via MiXCR. This table holds 20,000 to 25,000 clones, approximately 15% found once. The chain has TRBV27 and TRBJ1-6; 7 bases align to TRBD1. Sequencing was performed on tumor tissue. The source of this sequence is a female donor with papillary thyroid cancer or a benign thyroid nodule (not recorded which). Some clones in this sample may be carry-over from other donors' samples. The CDR3 sequence is CASSLSYRGDRSSYNSPLHF. CDR3 in DNA: TGTGCCAGCAGTCTATCCTACAGGGGTGATAGGAGCTCCTATAATTCACCCCTCCACTTT.